This entry describes one TCR beta chain. At the DNA level, this CDR3 is encoded by other sequences in the same sample as well. This sample stems from a study of T cell changes during pregnancy in multiple sclerosis. The repertoire was sequenced with immunoSEQ multiplex PCR; TCRdb's copy has only in-frame clones and lacks some. The sample lists tens of thousands of clones, about nine tenths occurring once. The sample consisted of CD8+ T cells from peripheral blood mononuclear cells, taken in the first trimester of pregnancy. This TCR was recovered from a female donor with multiple sclerosis, enrolled in a pregnancy study.

The CDR3 protein is CASSVVPSSYEQYF. CDR3 sequence (DNA): TGTGCCAGCAGCGTAGTTCCGAGCTCCTACGAGCAGTACTTC. V gene TRBV9 combines with J gene TRBJ2-7; D unclear. The germline V and J ends were trimmed by 0 bases and 0 bases, with 7 bases remaining between them. There are 14 residues in the CDR3. Germline V lookup: CDR1 SGDLS, CDR2 YYNGEE.